This T cell receptor beta chain was documented in a study of radiotherapy plus CTLA-4 blockade in lung cancer. Produced via immunoSEQ multiplex PCR; TCRdb's table is partial and in-frame only. The table has about 95,000 clones, around 86% seen once. Germline CDR1 and CDR2: SGHNT and YYREEE (reference sequence). The CDR3 has 15 residues. V trimming: 4 bases; J trimming: 6 bases; junction bases outside the gene matches: 8. Chemo-refractory metastatic non-small-cell lung cancer patients underwent focal radiation alongside CTLA-4 blockade with ipilimumab. The clonotype comes from a human donor with non-small cell lung cancer who had a partial response to radiotherapy plus ipilimumab. The chain has TRBV5-4 and TRBJ2-2; 8 bases line up with TRBD2. The source was peripheral blood, collected from a patient treated with radiotherapy plus ipilimumab. Here the CDR3 reads CASSIPSGSAGELFF. The CDR3 bases are TGTGCCAGCAGCATTCCCAGCGGGAGCGCCGGGGAGCTGTTTTTT.